This record looks at one TCR beta chain sequence and its context. Repertoires were generated with immunoSEQ multiplex PCR, while TCRdb's copy carries only in-frame clones and drops some. The table has approximately 220,000 clones, 80% to 90% seen once; the top ten hold about 4%. This sample is drawn from a study of blood T cell repertoires in COVID-19. The CDR3 has 15 residues. Trimming stripped 3 bases from V and 2 bases from J, with 13 bases between. Germline lookup yields CDR1 SGHRS and CDR2 YFSETQ. Material for sequencing was PBMCs or T cells enriched from blood (not recorded which). The rearrangement uses TRBV5-1 and TRBJ2-3; maybe TRBD2 (7 bases). The receptor was derived from a woman in her thirties or forties with acute COVID-19. CDR3 nucleotides: TGCGCCAGCAGCTGGCGGGGGCGCGTCACAGATACGCAGTATTTT. It encodes CASSWRGRVTDTQYF. Full variable domain (rest looked up from reference TRBV5-1 and TRBJ2-3): KAGVTQTPRYLIKTRGQQVTLSCSPISGHRSVSWYQQTPGQGLQFLFEYFSETQRNKGNFPGRFSGRQFSNSRSEMNVSTLELGDSALYLCASSWRGRVTDTQYFGPGTRLTVL.